This T cell receptor beta chain stems from a study of blood T cell repertoires in COVID-19. Turning to the study itself: Both acute and convalescent COVID-19 samples were obtained from the United States, Italy and Spain. In each case, the material was cDNA or gDNA derived from T cells, B-cell-depleted T cells, or PBMCs.

Original methodology: Quantification of nucleated cells was approximated via reference gene primer amplification. Using immunoSEQ multiplex PCR, the repertoire was profiled, and TCRdb retains in-frame clones only, with some absent. V and J calls and clone size are copied from that table; D and trimming were computed from the DNA. The profile shows some 150,000 clones, 84% of them singletons. The CDR3 is 16 residues long. From germline, CDR1 is SGHNT and CDR2 YYREEE (reference sequence). The V and J ends lost 5 bases and 3 bases respectively, with 17 bases between them. This clonotype was sampled from a human donor in a cohort sampled during active COVID-19. V and J are TRBV5-4 and TRBJ2-2; D might be TRBD1 (5 bases). Sequencing was performed on peripheral blood. This CDR3 is CASRASGPGYTGELFF. The CDR3 nucleotides are TGTGCCAGCAGGGCCTCAGGGCCAGGGTACACCGGGGAGCTGTTTTTT.